This T cell receptor beta chain was identified in a study of T cells in Graves' hyperthyroidism and ophthalmopathy. Study overall: Prior to any treatment, at the point of initial diagnosis, peripheral blood was collected. Study-level points and caveats: Most clonotypes expanded in thyroid above 0.001 were likewise present in blood.

Among the patients, aged 18 to 65, hyperthyroidism was newly diagnosed and had lasted under 2 months. Diagnosis rested on symptoms, serum thyroxine and TRAb, thyroid ultrasound, and orbital computed tomography. It was RNA transcripts that yielded the amplified TCR beta CDR3 regions. HTBI primers drove first-round RT-PCR of the TCR CDR3. From the multiplex PCR reads, TCRdb called clonotypes with MiXCR, one entry per CDR3 protein. The sample records under 350,000 distinct CDR3 sequences, 21% being singletons. V was clipped by 5 bases and J by 6 bases; unmatched bases: 6. Looked up from germline, CDR1 is SGHVS and CDR2 is FQNEAQ. This CDR3 has 15 amino acids. Of note for this clonotype: Its matching antigen is unknown.

Sequencing was done on a sample of blood. The sequence derives from a woman in her forties or fifties with Graves' hyperthyroidism. The V gene is TRBV7-8, the J gene TRBJ2-3; 12 bases match TRBD2. The CDR3 loop reads CASSLGLAGSDTQYF. Written as DNA, the CDR3 is TGTGCCAGCAGCCTTGGACTAGCGGGGTCCGATACGCAGTATTTT.